These 16 T cell receptor beta chains came from one sample sequenced in a study of OX40 agonist ivuxolimab in advanced cancers. Sequencing was performed with immunoSEQ multiplex PCR; in TCRdb, only in-frame clones are kept and a portion is missing. The sample consists of tens of thousands of clones, roughly 92% of them appearing once. Specimen: CD4+ or CD8+ T cells sorted from blood, collected in a trial of the OX40 agonist ivuxolimab. These receptors came from an adult with an advanced solid tumor such as melanoma, head and neck, liver or kidney cancer.

This CDR3 reads CASSPRSSTSGRHNEQFF. The CDR3 DNA follows: TGTGCCAGCTCACCGCGTTCATCGACTAGCGGGAGGCACAATGAGCAGTTCTTC. The chain carries TRBV18 and TRBJ2-1; 13 nucleotides align to TRBD2. Germline loops: CDR1 KGHSH, CDR2 LQKENI. This CDR3 spans 18 amino acids. The J segment lost 5 bases and the V segment lost 3 bases, leaving 10 bases of the junction unmatched.

The J gene is TRBJ2-5, the V gene TRBV5-1, with 10 bases lining up with TRBD1. The germline gives CDR1 SGHRS, CDR2 YFSETQ. V shed 4 bases, J shed 5 bases, and the junction held 8 bases outside the gene matches. CDR3 length: 15 amino acids. Here the CDR3 reads CASSQGDRGSETQYF. CDR3 coding DNA: TGCGCCAGCAGCCAAGGGGACAGGGGATCTGAGACCCAGTACTTC. The whole variable domain, remainder taken from reference TRBV5-1 and TRBJ2-5, is KAGVTQTPRYLIKTRGQQVTLSCSPISGHRSVSWYQQTPGQGLQFLFEYFSETQRNKGNFPGRFSGRQFSNSRSEMNVSTLELGDSALYLCASSQGDRGSETQYFGPGTRLLVL.

CDR3 amino acids: CASSPGGDLRELFF. The CDR3 DNA is TGTGCCAGTAGTCCCGGGGGGGACCTCCGGGAGCTGTTTTTT. The chain joins TRBV19 to TRBJ2-2, with 8 positions matching TRBD2. J gave up 9 bases and V 5 bases, and 8 bases lay outside the gene matches. Germline lookup yields CDR1 LNHDA and CDR2 SQIVND (reference sequence). The length of the CDR3 is 14 residues.

V gene TRBV18 combines with J gene TRBJ1-2; 9 positions match TRBD1. The CDR3 is 15 residues long. V lost 5 bases, J lost 4 bases, and 8 bases stayed unmatched. Germline values: CDR1 KGHSH, CDR2 LQKENI. CDR3 loop: CASSSGTGLTYGYTF. CDR3 bases: TGTGCCAGCTCATCCGGGACAGGGTTGACCTATGGCTACACCTTC. Combining the CDR3 with reference TRBV18 and TRBJ1-2 gives the whole variable domain NAGVMQNPRHLVRRRGQEARLRCSPMKGHSHVYWYRQLPEEGLKFMVYLQKENIIDESGMPKERFSAEFPKEGPSILRIQQVVRGDSAAYFCASSSGTGLTYGYTFGSGTRLTVV.

This clone was seen a single time. The CDR3 loop is CASSLGGQVTDTQYF. The CDR3 bases are TGCGCCAGCAGCTTGGGAGGACAGGTCACAGATACGCAGTATTTT. The chain uses TRBV5-1 and TRBJ2-3, with 7 bases identical to TRBD1. The V segment lost 0 bases and the J segment 2 bases; nucleotides outside the gene matches: 3. This CDR3 spans 15 amino acids. From germline, CDR1 is SGHRS and CDR2 YFSETQ.

V is TRBV15 and J is TRBJ2-7; maybe TRBD2 (6 bases). CDR3 size: 16 residues. V lost 0 bases and J 5 bases, leaving 17 bases between the germline ends. In germline, CDR1 is LNHNV, CDR2 YYDKDF (reference sequence). The CDR3 loop reads CATSRDLTSLIDEQYF. CDR3 bases: TGTGCCACCAGCAGAGATCTTACTAGCCTCATAGACGAGCAGTACTTC. Full variable domain (outside the CDR3, taken from reference TRBV15 and TRBJ2-7): DAMVIQNPRYQVTQFGKPVTLSCSQTLNHNVMYWYQQKSSQAPKLLFHYYDKDFNNEADTPDNFQSRRPNTSFCFLDIRSPGLGDTAMYLCATSRDLTSLIDEQYFGPGTRLTVT.

This chain joins TRBV5-4 and TRBJ2-5; perhaps TRBD1 as D (6 bases). Germline CDR1 and CDR2: SGHNT and YYREEE (reference sequence). Trimming removed 3 bases at V and 5 bases at J, with 17 bases between. The CDR3 covers 15 residues. CDR3 sequence reads: CASSSERTVGETQYF. The CDR3 DNA reads as TGTGCCAGCAGCTCGGAACGGACAGTAGGGGAGACCCAGTACTTC.

This sequence joins TRBV9 and TRBJ1-2, with D possibly matching TRBD1 (6 bases). V lost 1 base and J 4 bases, leaving 11 bases between the germline ends. CDR1 and CDR2 from the germline V gene are SGDLS and YYNGEE. The CDR3 sequence is 14 residues long. The CDR3 DNA sequence: TGTGCCAGCAGCGTAAATACGGGGGCCTATGGCTACACCTTC. It codes for CASSVNTGAYGYTF.

The V gene is TRBV27, the J gene TRBJ2-3, with TRBD2 as a possible D gene (6 bases). The germline CDR1 and CDR2 sequences are MNHEY and SMNVEV (reference sequence). Trimming left V 6 bases short and J 3 bases short, with 19 bases between. The CDR3 covers 16 residues. CDR3 loop: CASSPLWGTGTDTQYF. Written as DNA, the CDR3 is TGTGCCAGCAGCCCACTTTGGGGGACTGGTACAGATACGCAGTATTTT.

V usage is TRBV11-2 and J usage is TRBJ1-1; D uncertain. Trimming took 5 bases from V and 4 from J, leaving 14 bases between them. This CDR3 spans 14 amino acids. Germline V lookup: CDR1 SGHAT, CDR2 FQNNGV. The CDR3 is CASSPLGGRTEAFF. CDR3 sequence (DNA): TGTGCCAGCAGCCCCCTGGGAGGGCGCACTGAAGCTTTCTTT.

The gene calls are TRBV19 and TRBJ2-1; 16 nucleotides match TRBD2. CDR1 LNHDA and CDR2 SQIVND come from the germline V gene (reference sequence). The CDR3 loop spans 15 amino acids. The trim removed 3 bases at V and 10 bases at J, leaving 3 bases unmatched. CDR3 sequence reads: CASSIPGLAGGEQFF. CDR3 nucleotides: TGTGCCAGTAGTATCCCGGGACTAGCGGGAGGGGAGCAGTTCTTC.

The chain combines TRBV19 with TRBJ2-1; D is undetermined. CDR1 is LNHDA, CDR2 SQIVND, per germline (reference sequence). Trimming took off 6 bases at V and 5 bases at J, with 17 bases between the two ends. The CDR3 has 15 residues. CDR3 bases: TGTGCCAGTAGAAGCTCCACTTACCCTGACAATGAGCAGTTCTTC. It translates to CASRSSTYPDNEQFF.

This chain connects TRBV5-4 to TRBJ1-1; weak D call: TRBD1 (6 bases). CDR1 is SGHNT and CDR2 is YYREEE in the germline V gene (reference sequence). V lost 0 bases and J lost 13, with 16 bases in between. The CDR3 runs to 13 residues. This CDR3 is CASSLEGGVVVFF. In DNA, the CDR3 is TGTGCCAGCAGCTTGGAAGGGGGAGTTGTTGTTTTCTTT.

CDR3 nucleotides: TGCAGCGTTTGGACAGGGACAGATACGCAGTATTTT. Translation gives CSVWTGTDTQYF. This chain links TRBV29-1 with TRBJ2-3, with 8 bases identical to TRBD1. The CDR3 is made up of 12 amino acids. The germline V gene encodes CDR1 SQVTM and CDR2 ANQGSEA. Trimming cost V 5 bases and J 3 bases; bases outside gene matches: 1.

The chain uses TRBV11-2 and TRBJ1-2, with D maybe TRBD1 (5 bases). The V end was cut by 5 bases, the J end by 1 base, with 17 bases between. CDR1 is SGHAT and CDR2 is FQNNGV in the germline V gene. The CDR3 extends over 16 amino acids. CDR3 sequence reads: CASSQNVRGFNYGYTF. For the CDR3, the DNA is TGTGCCAGCAGCCAAAATGTGAGGGGTTTTAACTATGGCTACACCTTC.

The CDR3 spells CASRREGESYEQYF. For the CDR3, the DNA is TGTGCCAGCAGGAGGGAAGGGGAGTCCTACGAGCAGTACTTC. This chain joins TRBV6-5 and TRBJ2-7, with D perhaps matching TRBD1 or TRBD2 (5 bases each). Deletions cut 6 bases from V and 1 base from J, with 13 bases between. The germline gives CDR1 MNHEY, CDR2 SVGAGI. This CDR3 is built from 14 residues.